The entry below describes one TCR beta chain. The entry originates in a study of CD8 T cells in Susac syndrome. Random hexamers were used to reverse transcribe the RNA input (about 0.5 to 1 ug). One entry per CDR3 protein results from TCRdb running MiXCR on the immunoSEQ multiplex PCR reads. The sample holds some 180,000 distinct CDR3 sequences, 80% to 95% seen once. The sequencing input was CD4+ T cells from PBMCs. The clonotype comes from a human donor in good health.

The CDR3 nucleotides read TGCGCCAGCAGCCAGTACCTAGCGGGGGGTACAGATACGCAGTATTTT. Translation: CASSQYLAGGTDTQYF. The rearrangement joins TRBV5-1 to TRBJ2-3; 11 bases agree with TRBD2. CDR1 is SGHRS and CDR2 is YFSETQ in the germline V gene. CDR3 size: 16 residues. V was clipped by 4 bases and J by 3 bases; unmatched bases: 7. Variable domain in full (rest from reference TRBV5-1 and TRBJ2-3): KAGVTQTPRYLIKTRGQQVTLSCSPISGHRSVSWYQQTPGQGLQFLFEYFSETQRNKGNFPGRFSGRQFSNSRSEMNVSTLELGDSALYLCASSQYLAGGTDTQYFGPGTRLTVL.